Presented here are 14 T cell receptor beta chains from one specimen sequenced in a study of T cell responses to AZD1222 COVID-19 vaccine. Some clones are missing from TCRdb's copy, which holds only in-frame ones; the method was immunoSEQ multiplex PCR. This table holds tens of thousands of clones, 89% found once. The specimen was peripheral blood, collected 28 days after the second AZD1222 dose. These receptor sequences come from an adult who received the AZD1222 COVID-19 vaccine.

The rearrangement links TRBV29-1 to TRBJ2-1; a possible D gene is TRBD2 (6 bases). The V gene's germline CDR1 is SQVTM and CDR2 ANQGSEA. This CDR3 region has 10 residues. The V end lost 7 bases, the J end lost 6 bases, and 7 bases lay between the germline ends. The CDR3 here is CSGGVNEQFF. The DNA for the CDR3 is TGCAGCGGGGGGGTCAATGAGCAGTTCTTC.

The chain links TRBV6-6 to TRBJ2-5; the match to TRBD1 covers 10 bases. The CDR3 covers 16 residues. V was clipped by 0 bases and J by 5 bases; unmatched bases: 6. Germline loops: CDR1 MNHNY, CDR2 SVGAGI (reference sequence). In DNA, the CDR3 is TGTGCCAGCAGTTACTCGTTCGGGACAGGGGAGGAGACCCAGTACTTC. This encodes CASSYSFGTGEETQYF.

V and J are TRBV9 and TRBJ1-2; D is possibly TRBD1 (6 bases). CDR3 length: 15 residues. V lost 0 bases and J 4 bases, leaving 13 bases between the germline ends. The germline V gene has CDR1 SGDLS and CDR2 YYNGEE. This chain's CDR3 is CASSVEQGLSYGYTF. The CDR3 nucleotides are TGTGCCAGCAGCGTAGAACAGGGCTTGAGCTATGGCTACACCTTC.

The chain combines TRBV4-1 with TRBJ1-2; TRBD1 matches 7 bases. There are 17 residues in the CDR3. CDR1 and CDR2 (germline): MGHRA, YSYEKL. Trimming at V came to 0 bases and at J to 2 bases, leaving 9 bases not matched to a gene. This CDR3 reads CASSQEGRGGANYGYTF. CDR3 nucleotide sequence: TGCGCCAGCAGCCAAGAGGGACGAGGGGGCGCCAACTATGGCTACACCTTC.

The rearrangement joins TRBV7-3 to TRBJ2-1, with 9 bases aligning to TRBD2. This CDR3 is built from 16 residues. After removal of 6 bases from V and 3 bases from J, the junction contained 9 bases not matched to a gene. The germline gives CDR1 SGHTA, CDR2 FQGTGA. This chain's CDR3 is CASSPIAGDYYNEQFF. DNA for the CDR3: TGTGCCAGCAGTCCTATAGCGGGAGACTACTACAATGAGCAGTTCTTC.

To note about this clone: Other DNA sequences of this sample code for an identical CDR3. V is TRBV4-2 and J is TRBJ1-3; 8 nucleotides align to TRBD1. The junction had 1 base not matched to a gene; V was cut back by 1 base and J by 2 bases. The CDR3 loop spans 15 amino acids. The V gene's germline CDR1 is LGHNA and CDR2 YNFKEQ. The CDR3, as DNA: TGTGCCAGCAGCCAAGTGACAGGGGCTGGAAACACCATATATTTT. Its protein is CASSQVTGAGNTIYF.

V is TRBV9 and J is TRBJ1-4; weak D call: TRBD1 (6 bases). The CDR3 extends over 17 amino acids. CDR1 and CDR2 (germline): SGDLS, YYNGEE. The V gene lost 0 bases and the J gene lost 3 bases, with 15 bases spanning the gap. The CDR3 nucleotides are TGTGCCAGCAGCGTAGGAGGTAGGGGGTCTGCTAATGAAAAACTGTTTTTT. As protein: CASSVGGRGSANEKLFF.

There are a few counts of this clone. The chain carries TRBV7-9 and TRBJ2-2, with a tentative D call TRBD1 (5 bases). CDR3 length: 15 amino acids. Deletions cut 1 base from V and 4 bases from J, with 10 bases between. The germline V gene encodes CDR1 SEHNR and CDR2 FQNEAQ (reference sequence). CDR3 nucleotide sequence: TGTGCCAGCAGCTTAGTGGCAGGGCCCACCGGGGAGCTGTTTTTT. Translation gives CASSLVAGPTGELFF.

V usage is TRBV28 and J usage is TRBJ2-1; 10 bases align to TRBD2. There are 15 residues in the CDR3. J gave up 5 bases and V 6 bases, and 7 bases lay outside the gene matches. CDR1 and CDR2 from the germline V gene are MDHEN and SYDVKM. In nucleotides, the CDR3 is TGTGCCAGCAGCCCCCTAGCGGGGGTGAACAATGAGCAGTTCTTC. It translates to CASSPLAGVNNEQFF.

This chain connects TRBV3-1 (or the pseudogene TRBV3-2) to TRBJ2-7; 9 bases agree with TRBD1. This CDR3 has 14 residues. CDR1 and CDR2 (germline): LGHDT, YNNKEL (reference sequence). With 1 base clipped from V and 7 bases from J, the junction kept 5 bases outside the gene matches. The CDR3 region is CASSQVQGAREQYF. In DNA, the CDR3 is TGTGCCAGCAGCCAAGTACAGGGGGCACGGGAGCAGTACTTC.

This clone has a count of ten or more. The chain combines TRBV25-1 with TRBJ2-6; perhaps TRBD2 as D (5 bases). V was cut by 3 bases and J by 13 bases, with 19 bases left in between. The CDR3 is made up of 15 amino acids. Germline CDR1 is MGHDK and CDR2 is SYGVNS. CDR3 coding DNA: TGTGCCAGCAGTGATGAGCAGGACCGGGGAAGGGTCCTGACTTTC. This sequence encodes CASSDEQDRGRVLTF.

This chain connects TRBV30 to TRBJ1-5; TRBD1 is a possible D gene (5 bases). The CDR3 covers 14 residues. V dropped 1 base and J dropped 15 bases, with 22 bases sitting between them. The germline CDR1 and CDR2 sequences are GTSNPN and SVGIG (reference sequence). The CDR3 DNA follows: TGTGCCTGGAGTGACAGGTCGGCGGGGGGATCAAGGCATTTT. Its protein product is CAWSDRSAGGSRHF.

This clone appeared a few times. The rearrangement links TRBV5-5 to TRBJ1-5, with TRBD1 matching 9 bases. Germline V gene data show CDR1 as SGHKS and CDR2 as YYEKEE (reference sequence). This CDR3 has 15 residues. V trimming: 1 base; J trimming: 9 bases; junction bases outside the gene matches: 8. CDR3 sequence: CASSLLGQGFSPQHF. In DNA form, the CDR3 reads TGTGCCAGCAGCTTGTTGGGACAGGGATTTTCGCCCCAGCATTTT.

The rearrangement joins TRBV19 to TRBJ1-2; D unresolved. V was pared by 1 base and J by 4 bases, with 7 bases between. In germline, CDR1 is LNHDA, CDR2 SQIVND (reference sequence). The CDR3 consists of 13 residues. CDR3 residues: CASSIGRSYGYTF. DNA of the CDR3: TGTGCCAGTAGTATAGGGCGGAGCTATGGCTACACCTTC.